This T cell receptor (beta chain) was recorded in a study of cytomegalovirus exposure and HLA in healthy donors. Germline V lookup: CDR1 MNHEY, CDR2 SMNVEV (reference sequence). The CDR3 length is 17 residues. The trim removed 6 bases at V and 1 base at J, leaving 5 bases unmatched. Primers for the PCR totalled 60 Vbeta and 13 Jbeta. Some clones are missing from TCRdb's copy, which holds only in-frame ones; the method was immunoSEQ multiplex PCR. The sample has about 150,000 clones; 60% to 80% are singletons. In its sample, this clone was seen once. Sequencing was carried out using PBMCs. The V call is TRBV27, the J call TRBJ2-2, with TRBD2 identical over 13 bases. This TCR came from a male donor in good health and CMV-seronegative. In DNA, the CDR3 is TGTGCCAGCAGCCGACTAGCGGGGGGCTTGAACACCGGGGAGCTGTTTTTT. Its translation is CASSRLAGGLNTGELFF.